This TCR beta chain derives from a study of blood T cells in healthy people across ages (dated by TCRdb to the mid-2010s). As for the study more broadly: In model experiments, roughly one uniquely barcoded TCR beta cDNA molecule per two T cells was captured by template switching. For two donors (one aged 18 to 30 and one aged 80 or older), the study analyzed two additional independent replicas of 1 million unique cDNA reads from the same blood draw. The donors were split into four age groups: young (average about 15 years), middle-aged (over 35), aged (approximately 60) and long-lived (under 85). To avoid experimental bias, donors of different ages were spread randomly across the sequencing lanes. To track age-related changes in TCR beta repertoire diversity, the study relied on deep sequencing normalized with unique cDNA molecular identifiers.

Measured from the cysteine to the phenylalanine, the CDR3 is 13 residues long. Only the CDR3 region is kept as DNA, spanning 39 bases read in frame from base 1. For CDR1 and CDR2, the germline V gene lists MDHEN and SYDVKM. Relative to germline, V is 2 bases shorter and J is 9 bases shorter, with 11 bases between their ends. The donors were about 40 Caucasian individuals from Russia, aged roughly 6 to 100 years, who were systemically healthy. Ten milliliters of peripheral blood were drawn from each donor into EDTA-treated Vacutainer tubes. Ficoll-Paque density-gradient centrifugation was used to isolate PBMCs, with at least 7 million per sample. Total RNA, at least 5.5 micrograms per sample, was extracted from PBMCs with Trizol reagent. For every donor, an aliquot of PBMCs went through flow cytometry to measure the percentages of naive CD45RAhigh/CD27high T cells. Receptor libraries were prepared by 5' RACE. The reads were generated on an Illumina HiSeq 2500. The second PCR ran for roughly 7 to 11 cycles and used a J-beta primer mix along with a sample-barcoded 5' primer. A template-switch 5' adaptor carrying 12 random nucleotides introduced a unique molecular identifier onto each TCR beta cDNA molecule. Each sample yielded at least 3 million CDR3-containing paired-end reads. First-strand cDNA was synthesized from all RNA with the Mint cDNA synthesis kit, primed by a TRBC-specific oligonucleotide. After uracil-DNA glycosylase treatment, a first 18-cycle PCR used universal primers M1SS and BC2_uni_R on all cDNA. The study's processing was this. For normalization, 1 million high-quality reads were randomly selected from each sample, with every read carrying a distinct molecular identifier. Reads with shared molecular identifiers were discarded instead of being binned into consensus sequences. MiTCR, set to a Q25 quality threshold and the strictest error-elimination algorithm, was used for CDR3 identification, clonotype clustering and error correction. Lower-bound total TCR beta diversity was estimated with a nonparametric unseen species model using Euler transformation. TCRdb reprocessing: public reads trimmed at Q25 with fastp, clones called with MiXCR, in-frame beta chains kept. Rows are unified per CDR3 protein, each entry keeping the most common DNA and genes. The V and J calls follow TCRdb's processing rather than the paper's. The sample table records 1.5 million to 2 million distinct CDR3 sequences; roughly 30% of these occur just once. Clones ranked in the top ten supply approximately 11% of the sample.

The full study reports these points: Compared with the aged group, the long-lived group had more naive CD4+ T cells, fewer expanded clones and increased TCR diversity, a pattern suggesting age selection. Because profiling used bulk unsorted PBMCs, naive and antigen-experienced compartments could not be compared conclusively. There was a strong correlation between observed TCR beta diversity and the percentage of naive T cells measured by flow cytometry. Because the CMV infection status of the donors was unknown, age-related changes in expanded clonotypes may potentially have been confounded. As age increased, observed TCR beta diversity per million T cells dropped in a roughly linear way, and a significant reduction was already evident by age around 41. Estimates of total diversity from one million sequenced T cells were regarded as lower bounds and underestimates.

A remark on this clonotype: Its antigen target is currently unknown. Within one base of it there is no much larger clone, and no base qualities were kept.

Sequenced input: blood. The chain couples TRBV28 to TRBJ2-4, with no reliable assignment of the D segment. The sequence was obtained from a woman aged 30 to 39 in good health. Here is the DNA: TGTGCCAGCAGTTTAACCCAGACGGGCATTCAGTACTTC. This is translated as CASSLTQTGIQYF. Reference TRBV28 and TRBJ2-4 proteins supply the regions before and after the CDR3; the full variable domain is: DVKVTQSSRYLVKRTGEKVFLECVQDMDHENMFWYRQDPGLGLRLIYFSYDVKMKEKGDIPEGYSVSREKKERFSLILESASTNQTSMYLCASSLTQTGIQYFGAGTRLSVL.